This passage covers 2 T cell receptor beta chains from one sample sequenced in a study of shared clonotypes between healthy human individuals (dated by TCRdb to between 2020 and 2021). Libraries came from the immunoSEQ multiplex PCR assay. Sourced from immuneACCESS, this table was stored by TCRdb with only in-frame sequences that have V and J called. A share of the clones is absent; for the studies checked, an unresolved V gene accounts for under half, and the remainder has no known explanation. The sample data list roughly 2.1 million clones, and about 92% of these were observed just once. The ten most abundant clones make up over 1.5% of the sample. For the CD8 naive samples, CD45RO-negative cells were positively selected for CCR7, yielding a CD45RA+CCR7+ population from which TemRA cells were excluded. Specimen: naive CD8+ T cells from PBMCs. The cell subset or site label of this sample denotes: CD45RA+CCR7+. Receptor source: a man between 18 and 35 years old in good health. Some clones in this sample may be carry-over from other donors' samples.

CDR3 sequence reads: CASSEGYDEQFF. For the CDR3, the DNA is TGTGCCAGTAGTGAGGGATACGATGAGCAGTTCTTC. The chain employs TRBV19 and TRBJ2-1; maybe TRBD2 (5 bases). Between the trimmed V and J ends, which lost 5 bases and 8 bases, there was a span of 10 bases. CDR1 is LNHDA and CDR2 is SQIVND in the germline V gene (reference sequence). CDR3 length: 12 amino acids.

The V call is TRBV10-3, the J call TRBJ2-1; 8 nucleotides line up with TRBD2. The V and J ends lost 3 bases and 3 bases, in that order; junction bases with no gene match: 13. Germline CDR1 ENHRY, CDR2 SYGVKD. The CDR3 length is 18 residues. The CDR3 reads CAISDNGIAGRSYNEQFF. The CDR3 coding sequence is TGTGCCATCAGTGATAATGGAATAGCGGGAAGGAGCTACAATGAGCAGTTCTTC.